Each of the 28 T cell receptor beta chains below was sequenced from the same sample in a study of blood T cell repertoires in COVID-19. The protocol was immunoSEQ multiplex PCR, while the TCRdb copy is restricted to in-frame clones and leaves out a portion. The sample lists around 310,000 clones, roughly 89% occurring once. Specimen: PBMCs or T cells enriched from blood (not recorded which). These TCRs come from a woman in her 30s who had recovered from COVID-19.

About this clone itself: Distinct nucleotide sequences in the sample also encode this CDR3. CDR3 residues: CASSPIYEQYF. In nucleotides, the CDR3 is TGTGCCAGCAGCCCTATCTACGAGCAGTACTTC. The rearrangement joins TRBV7-9 to TRBJ2-7; D unclear. Germline lookup yields CDR1 SEHNR and CDR2 FQNEAQ (reference sequence). V lost 5 bases and J lost 3, with 5 bases in between. The CDR3 is 11 amino acids.

V gene TRBV28 combines with J gene TRBJ1-2; no clear D gene. The germline V gene has CDR1 MDHEN and CDR2 SYDVKM. The CDR3 runs 13 residues. V gave up 2 bases and J gave up 1 base, with 5 bases separating them. The DNA for the CDR3 is TGTGCCAGCAGTTTACAGGTTAACTATGGCTACACCTTC. Protein product: CASSLQVNYGYTF.

In this sample, this clone turned up a few times. The chain couples TRBV19 to TRBJ1-5; D is uncertain. Germline V lookup: CDR1 LNHDA, CDR2 SQIVND (reference sequence). Trimming stripped 3 bases from V and 4 bases from J, with 10 bases between. The CDR3 has 14 amino acids. The chain's CDR3 is CASSIRGLNQPQHF. For the CDR3, the DNA is TGTGCCAGTAGTATCAGAGGACTAAATCAGCCCCAGCATTTT.

The chain uses TRBV5-1 and TRBJ2-1; TRBD2 aligns across 13 bases. V lost 2 bases, J lost 9 bases, and 8 bases stayed unmatched. The CDR3 has 16 residues. CDR1 and CDR2 from the germline V gene are SGHRS and YFSETQ. The CDR3 sequence is CASSFPTSGRAGEQFF. Here the CDR3 DNA reads TGCGCCAGCAGCTTTCCAACTAGCGGGAGGGCCGGTGAGCAGTTCTTC.

This clone was detected only once. CDR3 sequence (DNA): TGTGCCAGCAGACTGTTCCGGGACAGGGGGACCGGGGAGCTGTTTTTT. Protein: CASRLFRDRGTGELFF. The V gene is TRBV28, the J gene TRBJ2-2; 11 bases map to TRBD1. The V gene end was trimmed by 6 bases and the J gene end by 5 bases; junction bases not matched to a gene: 8. The CDR3 is 16 residues long. From germline, CDR1 is MDHEN and CDR2 SYDVKM.

J is TRBJ2-7 and V is TRBV7-3; D is unclear. The germline V gene encodes CDR1 SGHTA and CDR2 FQGTGA. This CDR3 has 17 amino acids. Trimming took 8 bases from V and 0 from J, leaving 23 bases between them. The CDR3 nucleotides read TGTGCCAGCGAGTACTCGGGTCGTGCGGAGTACTCCTACGAGCAGTACTTC. It encodes CASEYSGRAEYSYEQYF.

V is TRBV19 and J is TRBJ1-3, with D uncertain. Between the trimmed V and J ends, which lost 5 bases and 7 bases, there was a span of 21 bases. CDR1 LNHDA and CDR2 SQIVND come from the germline V gene (reference sequence). The CDR3 has 16 residues. CDR3 sequence reads: CASSPQTQAAGNTIYF. The DNA for the CDR3 is TGTGCCAGTAGTCCCCAGACCCAGGCGGCGGGGAACACCATATATTTT.

This CDR3 is CASSPQEGLGETQYF. The CDR3 coding sequence is TGTGCCAGCTCACCACAGGAGGGTCTGGGGGAGACCCAGTACTTC. V is TRBV18 and J is TRBJ2-5; D possibly corresponds to TRBD2 (6 bases). Trimming took off 1 base at V and 5 bases at J, with 14 bases between the two ends. The CDR3 loop spans 15 amino acids. Germline CDR1 is KGHSH and CDR2 is LQKENI.

This rearrangement joins TRBV7-8 to TRBJ1-3, with D tentatively TRBD1 (6 bases). The CDR3 contains 20 residues. Germline V gene sequence: CDR1 SGHVS, CDR2 FQNEAQ. Trimming shortened V by 4 bases and J by 0 bases, and 25 bases separated the two germline ends. CDR3 nucleotides: TGTGCCAGCAGCTCGTTTCAGGGGCTCAAAAAGATAAGCTCTGGAAACACCATATATTTT. This codes for CASSSFQGLKKISSGNTIYF.

The rearrangement uses TRBV7-9 and TRBJ2-7; the match to TRBD2 covers 13 bases. The CDR3 is 18 residues long. The J segment lost 3 bases and the V segment lost 5 bases, leaving 13 bases of the junction unmatched. Germline-derived CDR1 and CDR2 are SEHNR and FQNEAQ (reference sequence). The CDR3 coding sequence is TGTGCCAGCAGCCCCCGGGCGCCCACTAGCGGGGGGGACTACGAGCAGTACTTC. This codes for CASSPRAPTSGGDYEQYF.

This chain links TRBV6-5 with TRBJ2-7; D not certain. The germline CDR1 and CDR2 sequences are MNHEY and SVGAGI. V lost 7 bases to trimming and J lost 3 bases, with 7 bases between them. The CDR3 extends over 11 amino acids. The CDR3 DNA follows: TGTGCCAGCACCGTAAACTACGAGCAGTACTTC. Residues: CASTVNYEQYF.

This clone has more than one count but fewer than ten. This chain links TRBV10-1 with TRBJ2-3; D is possibly TRBD2 (5 bases). Trimming removed 6 bases from V and 2 bases from J, with 9 bases in between. The CDR3 is made up of 13 amino acids. Germline-derived CDR1 and CDR2 are WNHNN and SYGVQD (reference sequence). This CDR3 is CASRTGDTDTQYF. For the CDR3, the DNA is TGCGCCAGCAGAACCGGGGACACAGATACGCAGTATTTT.

The V and J genes are TRBV2 and TRBJ1-2; no clear D. Germline CDR1 and CDR2: SNHLY and FYNNEI. CDR3 length equals 15 residues. V was clipped by 4 bases and J by 0 bases, with 12 bases between them. The CDR3 sequence: CASSVGWTTNYGYTF. CDR3 nucleotides: TGTGCCAGCAGTGTAGGTTGGACTACTAACTATGGCTACACCTTC.

The CDR3 is CASSQEEGRAFF. DNA for the CDR3: TGCGCCAGCAGCCAAGAAGAGGGGAGGGCTTTCTTT. This chain uses TRBV4-3 with TRBJ1-1; D is possibly TRBD1 (5 bases). V lost 0 bases, J lost 11 bases, and 10 bases lay in between. The CDR3 spans 12 residues. Per the germline V gene, CDR1 is LGHNA and CDR2 is YSLEER.

This clone was seen only a few times. DNA for the CDR3: TGTGCCAGTAGTAGAACTTCTGAAAAACTGTTTTTT. Translating gives CASSRTSEKLFF. V and J are TRBV19 and TRBJ1-4; D is ambiguous. CDR1 and CDR2 (germline): LNHDA, SQIVND (reference sequence). With 4 bases removed from V and 7 bases from J, the gap between germline ends came to 7 bases. The CDR3 totals 12 residues.

In nucleotides, the CDR3 is TGTGCCAGTAGTATAGACGGGACAGGGGAGTATACTAACACCGGGGAGCTGTTTTTT. Translated, it gives CASSIDGTGEYTNTGELFF. This chain uses TRBV19 with TRBJ2-2; 10 nucleotides agree with TRBD1. CDR1 LNHDA and CDR2 SQIVND come from the germline V gene (reference sequence). The CDR3 sequence is 19 residues long. Trimming cost V 0 bases and J 2 bases; bases outside gene matches: 9.

In this sample, this clone turned up once. V and J are TRBV12-3 or TRBV12-4 and TRBJ2-1; D might be TRBD2 (6 bases). The length of the CDR3 is 13 residues. Trimming pared 2 bases from V and 6 bases from J, leaving 8 bases between. The CDR3 loop is CASSLRRANEQFF. CDR3 in DNA: TGTGCCAGCAGTTTAAGGAGGGCCAATGAGCAGTTCTTC.

The gene calls are TRBV5-4 and TRBJ1-2; TRBD1 might be the D (5 bases). Trimming took 0 bases from V and 6 from J, leaving 12 bases between them. Germline V gene lookup returns CDR1 SGHNT and CDR2 YYREEE (reference sequence). CDR3 length: 14 amino acids. The DNA for the CDR3 is TGTGCCAGCAGCTTGGATGCGGGACTACATGGCTACACCTTC. Translated, it gives CASSLDAGLHGYTF.

This chain links TRBV29-1 with TRBJ1-1; no definite D call. This CDR3 region has 13 residues. Germline lookup yields CDR1 SQVTM and CDR2 ANQGSEA. Trimming stripped 0 bases from V and 1 base from J, with 6 bases between. CDR3 sequence reads: CSVEDTENTEAFF. As DNA, the CDR3 is TGCAGCGTTGAAGACACAGAGAACACTGAAGCTTTCTTT.

The chain couples TRBV5-1 to TRBJ1-2; weak D call: TRBD1 (5 bases). The V end lost 1 base, the J end lost 7 bases, and 11 bases lay between the germline ends. CDR3 length: 13 amino acids. Germline CDR1 and CDR2: SGHRS and YFSETQ. This CDR3 is CASSLSSGVGYTF. In DNA form, the CDR3 reads TGCGCCAGCAGCTTGAGTTCGGGGGTTGGCTACACCTTC.

CDR3 in amino acids: CASSQGLADSYEQYF. The CDR3, as DNA: TGCGCCAGCAGCCAAGGACTAGCGGACTCCTACGAGCAGTACTTC. V is TRBV4-3 and J is TRBJ2-7, with 9 bases aligning to TRBD2. The trim removed 1 base at V and 0 bases at J, leaving 1 base unmatched. The CDR3 is 15 amino acids. The germline CDR1 and CDR2 sequences are LGHNA and YSLEER.

The V and J genes are TRBV18 and TRBJ2-7; D is unresolved. The CDR3 has 11 residues. The germline gives CDR1 KGHSH, CDR2 LQKENI. The germline V and J ends were trimmed by 3 bases and 6 bases, with 6 bases remaining between them. CDR3 DNA: TGTGCCAGCTCACCTCTCTTCGAGCAGTACTTC. It specifies CASSPLFEQYF.

The V gene is TRBV13, the J gene TRBJ2-7; 10 nucleotides agree with TRBD1. V gave up 3 bases and J gave up 7 bases; unmatched junction bases: 6. CDR3 size: 14 residues. CDR1 is PRHDT, CDR2 FYEKMQ, per germline (reference sequence). The CDR3 here is CASSFRQGAWEQYF. The DNA for the CDR3 is TGTGCCAGCAGCTTCCGACAGGGGGCATGGGAGCAGTACTTC.

This chain uses TRBV7-8 with TRBJ2-3; the match to TRBD1 covers 7 bases. V lost 5 bases, J lost 8 bases, and 10 bases stayed unmatched. Germline assignment: CDR1 SGHVS and CDR2 FQNEAQ. The CDR3 length is 14 residues. CDR3 loop: CASSLRDRRGTQYF. In DNA, the CDR3 is TGTGCCAGCAGCCTACGGGACAGAAGAGGTACGCAGTATTTT.

V gene TRBV18 combines with J gene TRBJ2-3; D is unresolved. The CDR3 contains 16 residues. The germline gives CDR1 KGHSH, CDR2 LQKENI. The ends were cut back, 3 bases at V and 3 bases at J, with 16 bases in the middle. The CDR3 region is CASSPQRSTGTDTQYF. Written as DNA, the CDR3 is TGTGCCAGCTCACCCCAGCGCTCCACCGGTACAGATACGCAGTATTTT.

The J gene is TRBJ1-4, the V gene TRBV7-9; D is perhaps TRBD1 (5 bases). Trimming left V 1 base short and J 8 bases short, with 17 bases between. Per the germline V gene, CDR1 is SEHNR and CDR2 is FQNEAQ (reference sequence). This CDR3 is 16 amino acids long. The CDR3 loop reads CASSLEGAARREKLFF. The CDR3 DNA is TGTGCCAGCAGCTTAGAAGGGGCAGCCCGAAGGGAAAAACTGTTTTTT.

In its sample, this clone was seen once. The chain couples TRBV3-1 (or the pseudogene TRBV3-2) to TRBJ2-1; D uncertain. Germline CDR1 is LGHDT and CDR2 is YNNKEL (reference sequence). The CDR3 has 15 amino acids. Trimming took off 0 bases at V and 2 bases at J, with 8 bases between the two ends. The CDR3 loop is CASSQDVLAYNEQFF. The DNA for the CDR3 is TGTGCCAGCAGCCAAGATGTACTCGCCTACAATGAGCAGTTCTTC.

The V gene is TRBV30, the J gene TRBJ1-2; possibly TRBD1 for D (6 bases). The germline V gene encodes CDR1 GTSNPN and CDR2 SVGIG (reference sequence). The CDR3 is made up of 14 amino acids. The V end lost 0 bases, the J end lost 4 bases, and 12 bases lay between the germline ends. The CDR3 DNA follows: TGTGCCTGGAGTGTCAACAGGGTTGGCTATGGCTACACCTTC. This translates into CAWSVNRVGYGYTF. Combining the CDR3 with reference TRBV30 and TRBJ1-2 gives the whole variable domain SQTIHQWPATLVQPVGSPLSLECTVEGTSNPNLYWYRQAAGRGLQLLFYSVGIGQISSEVPQNLSASRPQDRQFILSSKKLLLSDSGFYLCAWSVNRVGYGYTFGSGTRLTVV.